The entry below describes one TCR beta chain. Antigen specificity is unknown. The record originates from a study of T-cell memory formation after mild COVID-19. The study, taken as a whole, reports: Second-wave clones peaking on day 37 lacked confirmed SARS-CoV-2 specificity. Later expanders leaned CD4+, whereas day 15 to 85 contracting clones were balanced CD4/CD8. For contracting clones, CD4+ ones sat mainly in CM and EM, CD8+ in EMRA.

CDR3 length: 15 amino acids. Deletions cut 3 bases from V and 4 bases from J, with 10 bases between. TCR alpha and TCR beta cDNA libraries carrying sample barcodes and UMIs were produced by 5'RACE using constant-segment primers. TCRdb re-called the 5' RACE reads with MiXCR, one entry per CDR3 protein. The sample lists fewer than 60,000 distinct CDR3 sequences, around 30% occurring once. The receptor comes from a man younger than 35 who had mild COVID-19 (a few samples of this study predate the infection). Cell type and time point are not known. The chain recombines TRBV12-3 or TRBV12-4 with TRBJ2-6; D remains ambiguous. What was sequenced was PBMCs or a T cell subset sorted from them (not recorded which). In DNA, the CDR3 is TGTGCCAGCAGTTTTTGGGTATACGGGGCCAACGTCCTGACTTTC. It translates to CASSFWVYGANVLTF.